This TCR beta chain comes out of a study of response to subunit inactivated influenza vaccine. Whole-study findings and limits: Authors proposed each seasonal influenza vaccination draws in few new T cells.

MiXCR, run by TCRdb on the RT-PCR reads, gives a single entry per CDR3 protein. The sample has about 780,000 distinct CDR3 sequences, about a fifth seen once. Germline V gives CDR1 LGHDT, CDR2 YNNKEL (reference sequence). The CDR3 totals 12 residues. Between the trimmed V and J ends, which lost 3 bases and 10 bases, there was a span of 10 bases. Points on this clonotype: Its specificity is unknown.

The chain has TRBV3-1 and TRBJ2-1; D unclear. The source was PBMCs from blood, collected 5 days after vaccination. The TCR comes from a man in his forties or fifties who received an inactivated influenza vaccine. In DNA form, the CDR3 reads TGTGCCAGCAGCCAGTTCGGTGAGGAGCAGTTCTTC. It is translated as CASSQFGEEQFF.